A single sample is the source of the 2 T cell receptor beta chains below, sequenced in a study of identical twins. TCRdb reprocessed the 5' RACE reads with MiXCR, giving one entry per CDR3 protein. The table has roughly 630,000 distinct CDR3 sequences, about 7.1% seen once; the top ten hold 1.5% to 2%. In addition, the sample was reused for a study of yellow fever vaccine responses in identical twins.

Sequencing input: PBMCs. The receptor source for this set is a woman aged 18 to 35 in good health.

This clonotype was counted between two and nine times. CDR3 DNA: TGTGCCAGCAGTTACGGGGGAGGCTACACCTTC. Amino acids: CASSYGGGYTF. The chain uses TRBV6-5 and TRBJ1-2; D perhaps matches TRBD1 (5 bases). Trimming took off 2 bases at V and 8 bases at J, with 6 bases between the two ends. Looked up from germline, CDR1 is MNHEY and CDR2 is SVGAGI. The CDR3 loop spans 11 amino acids.

This clonotype occurred a few times. The chain links TRBV7-9 to TRBJ2-7, with 8 bases identical to TRBD2. From germline, CDR1 is SEHNR and CDR2 FQNEAQ (reference sequence). The ends lost 5 bases at V and 2 bases at J; junction bases unmatched: 5. The CDR3 extends over 14 amino acids. CDR3 nucleotides: TGTGCCAGCAGCCCCGGGGGGGCCCCCTACGAGCAGTACTTC. Translation gives CASSPGGAPYEQYF.